This TCR beta chain was recorded in a study of T cells expressing NK-cell markers. TCRdb reprocessed the 5' RACE reads and keeps a single row for each CDR3 protein, giving no DNA. The sample's table shows 550,000 to 600,000 distinct CDR3 sequences. The material sequenced was blood T cells: a sorted CD56 or NKG2C T cell subset, CD4+ or CD8+ T cells, or bulk PBMC T cells (not recorded which). This clonotype was obtained from a man between 18 and 29 years old in good health.

The CDR3 is CSCRESGSPYNEQFF. The gene calls are TRBV20-1 and TRBJ2-1. The CDR3 runs 15 residues. Germline CDR1 reads DFQATT; CDR2 reads SNEGSKA (reference sequence).